This TCR beta chain was identified in a study of spatial heterogeneity in lung cancer. The study, taken as a whole, reports: At resection, ubiquitous expanded tumor TCRs appeared in blood more than at follow-up.

A distinct unique molecular identifier was carried by each TCR cDNA molecule. From the 5' RACE reads, TCRdb called clonotypes with MiXCR, one entry per CDR3 protein. The sample has under 80,000 distinct CDR3 sequences; approximately 6% are singletons. As to time point: sample taken at primary tumor resection. Germline V gene sequence: CDR1 MGHDK, CDR2 SYGVNS. With 2 bases removed from V and 3 bases from J, the gap between germline ends came to 10 bases. The CDR3 is 14 amino acids. There are a few counts of this clonotype. Its antigen is unknown. This TCR was sampled from a female donor with early-stage non-small cell lung cancer. Sequenced material: PBMCs, taken at surgery. The chain carries TRBV25-1 and TRBJ1-1; D possibly corresponds to TRBD1 (6 bases). The CDR3 DNA reads as TGTGCCAGCAGTGAAGCCCAGGGGTACACTGAAGCTTTCTTT. The encoded protein is CASSEAQGYTEAFF.